These T cell receptor beta chains were read from a single sample in a study of blood T cells in healthy people across ages. TCRdb re-called the 5' RACE reads with MiXCR, one entry per CDR3 protein. Among roughly 700,000 distinct CDR3 sequences listed, 20% to 30% were seen once. The sample was also reused in another study, on T cells of mothers and their children.

Sample: blood. The source is a boy younger than 18 in good health. CDR3s leave out the opening cysteine and the closing phenylalanine or tryptophan.

v_call	j_call	cdr3_aa
TRBV12-3/TRBV12-4	TRBJ2-5	ASSLRDRRQETQY
TRBV28	TRBJ2-7	ASRPSTGRVRHEQY
TRBV7-9	TRBJ2-7	ASSTGTSPHEQY
TRBV5-6	TRBJ2-7	ASSFDLTGREQY
TRBV27	TRBJ2-7	ASSFRGALYEQY
TRBV7-9	TRBJ1-2	ASSPLKVEDYGYT
TRBV6-2/TRBV6-3	TRBJ2-7	ASSYSPTSFDEQY
TRBV4-1	.	ASSRLAGVPYEQY
TRBV29-1	TRBJ1-2	SLELGAPNYGYT
TRBV29-1	.	SVETGGFYEQY
TRBV20-1	TRBJ1-2	SARAGSDGYT
TRBV9	TRBJ2-1	ASSVDGLSYNEQF
TRBV5-6	TRBJ2-4	ASSRQGQNIQY
TRBV5-1	TRBJ2-3	ASSSSGGGTDTQY
TRBV20-1	TRBJ2-5	SGDTQETQY
TRBV7-9	TRBJ2-5	ASSLQSRGQETQY
TRBV10-3	TRBJ2-1	AISGTSGLSSYNEQF
TRBV5-1	.	ASSLGQKDYEQY
TRBV20-1	TRBJ1-2	SAFGSERGLNYGYT
TRBV15	TRBJ2-1	ATSSRLNEQF
TRBV20-1	.	SARRTGLRNNEQF
TRBV24-1	.	ATSDLKGDEQY
TRBV3-1	TRBJ2-2	ASSQAGRNTGELF
TRBV29-1	TRBJ2-3	SSESTAVGGTQY
TRBV10-3	TRBJ1-4	AISESKGTNEKLF
TRBV24-1	TRBJ2-2	ATSESATGGGELF
TRBV4-1	TRBJ1-1	ASSQADRGLEAF
TRBV5-1	TRBJ2-1	ASSLDRGPSGNNEQF
TRBV14	TRBJ2-7	ASSQGGIRQY
TRBV3-1	TRBJ2-1	ASSQVTDRLASEQF
TRBV25-1	TRBJ2-5	ASSETGQGRQETQY
TRBV3-1	TRBJ1-4	ASSQDLGQGNEKLF
TRBV28	TRBJ2-5	ASSRREQETQY
TRBV4-1	TRBJ2-3	ASSQEGLSGEAEY
TRBV12-5	TRBJ2-5	ASGLGQNQETQY
TRBV5-1	TRBJ2-5	ASSLRGQADEQY
TRBV20-1	TRBJ2-7	SARWGVARWGGYEQY
TRBV12-3/TRBV12-4	TRBJ1-2	ASSFGALTNYGYT
TRBV7-9	TRBJ1-2	ASSLKGGGLDGYT
TRBV23-1	TRBJ1-3	ASSHLGAVSSGNTIY
TRBV5-6	TRBJ2-7	ASSWGTSSSYEQY
TRBV13	TRBJ1-4	ASSFRASNEKLF